The 11 T cell receptor beta chains below all came from one sample that was sequenced in a study of blood T cell repertoires in COVID-19 (dated by TCRdb to between 2020 and 2021). The library was built by means of the immunoSEQ multiplex PCR assay. TCRdb took over this immuneACCESS table, retaining in-frame rearrangements with V and J assigned. Such tables are incomplete; in checked studies, under half of the missing clones stem from an unresolved V gene, and the remainder is unexplained. This sample holds about 230,000 clones; under 90% were observed only once. Jointly, the top ten make up around a tenth of the sample. The sample taken for sequencing was peripheral blood. The receptor set was obtained from a middle-aged man with COVID-19, enrolled during active disease.

The V and J genes are TRBV4-1 and TRBJ1-1; possibly TRBD1 for D (6 bases). Per germline, CDR1 MGHRA and CDR2 YSYEKL. V gave up 4 bases and J gave up 1 base, with 19 bases separating them. The CDR3 length is 17 residues. CDR3 protein: CASSPLLGGPQNTEAFF. DNA for the CDR3: TGCGCCAGCAGCCCCCTGCTGGGGGGGCCTCAGAACACTGAAGCTTTCTTT.

The chain has TRBV18 and TRBJ2-3; 10 bases map to TRBD2. Germline V gene sequence: CDR1 KGHSH, CDR2 LQKENI. Germline trimming cut 1 base from V and 0 bases from J; bases unmatched to any gene: 4. This CDR3 has 17 residues. The DNA of the CDR3 is TGTGCCAGCTCACCACTTAGGACTAGCGGCAGCACAGATACGCAGTATTTT. Its protein is CASSPLRTSGSTDTQYF.

The gene calls are TRBV9 and TRBJ1-2, with D perhaps matching TRBD1 (5 bases). This CDR3 spans 14 amino acids. V was shortened by 0 bases and J by 2 bases, with 8 bases between the two germline ends. Germline loops: CDR1 SGDLS, CDR2 YYNGEE. The CDR3 coding sequence is TGTGCCAGCAGCGTAGATCCAGGGAACTATGGCTACACCTTC. It is translated as CASSVDPGNYGYTF.

This chain connects TRBV7-9 to TRBJ1-1; 8 nucleotides align to TRBD1. This CDR3 region has 19 residues. V lost 4 bases and J lost 5; bases outside the gene matches: 21. Germline assignment: CDR1 SEHNR and CDR2 FQNEAQ (reference sequence). The CDR3 protein is CASSYPRGQAWVWGTEAFF. For the CDR3, the DNA is TGTGCCAGCAGCTACCCTCGGGGACAGGCCTGGGTGTGGGGGACTGAAGCTTTCTTT.

This clone was found a few times. CDR3 coding DNA: TGTGCCAGCAGCTCCACTGATTATGGCTACACCTTC. This translates into CASSSTDYGYTF. The V gene is TRBV7-9, the J gene TRBJ1-2; D is unresolved. The germline V gene has CDR1 SEHNR and CDR2 FQNEAQ (reference sequence). The germline V and J ends were trimmed by 4 bases and 5 bases, with 8 bases remaining between them. CDR3 length: 12 amino acids.

The J gene is TRBJ2-2, the V gene TRBV3-1 (or the pseudogene TRBV3-2); 9 bases line up with TRBD1. The CDR3 totals 18 residues. V was pared by 2 bases and J by 1 base, with 8 bases of the junction left unmatched. Germline assignment: CDR1 LGHDT and CDR2 YNNKEL (reference sequence). The CDR3 sequence: CASSQRTGQGRNTGELFF. DNA of the CDR3: TGTGCCAGCAGCCAAAGGACGGGACAGGGACGGAACACCGGGGAGCTGTTTTTT.

The chain recombines TRBV11-2 with TRBJ2-7, with 8 bases lining up with TRBD1. In germline, CDR1 is SGHAT, CDR2 FQNNGV. The CDR3 extends over 15 amino acids. Losses at the gene ends were 2 bases for V and 3 bases for J; bases not matched to a gene: 6. This CDR3 reads CASSLTDRDVYEQYF. DNA of the CDR3: TGTGCCAGCAGCTTAACGGACAGGGACGTCTACGAGCAGTACTTC.

Only one count was recorded for this clone. The chain couples TRBV7-8 to TRBJ2-7, with TRBD2 matching over 7 bases. Germline CDR1 and CDR2: SGHVS and FQNEAQ. V trimming: 6 bases; J trimming: 5 bases; junction bases outside the gene matches: 10. This CDR3 region has 14 residues. CDR3 protein: CASSSQAGPHEQYF. In DNA form, the CDR3 reads TGTGCCAGCAGTTCCCAAGCGGGGCCCCACGAGCAGTACTTC.

Concerning this clone: Being one base from a much bigger clone, this may be a read error. The chain has TRBV28 and TRBJ2-2; D is undetermined. This CDR3 spans 13 amino acids. Germline lookup yields CDR1 MDHEN and CDR2 SYDVKM. V was shortened by 2 bases and J by 1 base, with 2 bases between the two germline ends. DNA for the CDR3: TGTGCCAGCAGTTTACAGAACACCGGGGAGCTGTTTTTT. It codes for CASSLQNTGELFF. The whole variable domain, remainder taken from reference TRBV28 and TRBJ2-2, is DVKVTQSSRYLVKRTGEKVFLECVQDMDHENMFWYRQDPGLGLRLIYFSYDVKMKEKGDIPEGYSVSREKKERFSLILESASTNQTSMYLCASSLQNTGELFFGEGSRLTVL.

The rearrangement links TRBV18 to TRBJ2-2, with D perhaps matching TRBD2 (5 bases). V was clipped by 2 bases and J by 2 bases, with 6 bases between them. The CDR3 totals 14 residues. Germline V gene lookup returns CDR1 KGHSH and CDR2 LQKENI. The CDR3 is CASSPEGNTGELFF. In DNA form, the CDR3 reads TGTGCCAGCTCACCAGAGGGAAACACCGGGGAGCTGTTTTTT. Variable domain in full (rest from reference TRBV18 and TRBJ2-2): NAGVMQNPRHLVRRRGQEARLRCSPMKGHSHVYWYRQLPEEGLKFMVYLQKENIIDESGMPKERFSAEFPKEGPSILRIQQVVRGDSAAYFCASSPEGNTGELFFGEGSRLTVL.

This rearrangement joins TRBV2 to TRBJ2-1, with 11 nucleotides matching TRBD1. Germline trimming cut 7 bases from V and 4 bases from J; bases unmatched to any gene: 12. The CDR3 sequence is 17 residues long. Germline assignment: CDR1 SNHLY and CDR2 FYNNEI. The CDR3 spells CASIPRVRDRGYNEQFF. The CDR3 region has the DNA TGTGCCAGCATTCCGAGGGTCCGGGACAGGGGGTACAATGAGCAGTTCTTC.